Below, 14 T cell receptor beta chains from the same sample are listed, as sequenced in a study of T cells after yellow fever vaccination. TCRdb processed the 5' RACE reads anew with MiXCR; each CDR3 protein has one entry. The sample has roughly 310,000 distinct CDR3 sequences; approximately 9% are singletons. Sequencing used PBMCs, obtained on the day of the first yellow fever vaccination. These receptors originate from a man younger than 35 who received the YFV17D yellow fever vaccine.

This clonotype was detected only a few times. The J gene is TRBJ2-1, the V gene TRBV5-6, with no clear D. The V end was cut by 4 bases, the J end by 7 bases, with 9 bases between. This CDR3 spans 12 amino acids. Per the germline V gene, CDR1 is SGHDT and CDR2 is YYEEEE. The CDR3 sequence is CASSRYRNEQFF. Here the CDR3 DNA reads TGTGCCAGCAGCCGATATAGGAATGAGCAGTTCTTC.

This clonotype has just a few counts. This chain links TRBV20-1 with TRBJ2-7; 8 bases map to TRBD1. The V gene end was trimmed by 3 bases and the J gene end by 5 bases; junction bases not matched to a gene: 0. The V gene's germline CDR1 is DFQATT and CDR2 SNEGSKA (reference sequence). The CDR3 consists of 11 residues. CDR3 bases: TGCAGTGCTAGGGACAGGGACGAGCAGTACGTC. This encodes CSARDRDEQYV.

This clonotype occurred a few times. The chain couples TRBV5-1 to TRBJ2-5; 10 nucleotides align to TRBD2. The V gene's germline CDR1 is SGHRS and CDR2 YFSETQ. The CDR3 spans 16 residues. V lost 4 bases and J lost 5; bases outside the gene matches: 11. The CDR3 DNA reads TGCGCCAGCAGCCGAACCGGAGGTAGCGGGGGGGAGACCCAGTACTTC. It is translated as CASSRTGGSGGETQYF.

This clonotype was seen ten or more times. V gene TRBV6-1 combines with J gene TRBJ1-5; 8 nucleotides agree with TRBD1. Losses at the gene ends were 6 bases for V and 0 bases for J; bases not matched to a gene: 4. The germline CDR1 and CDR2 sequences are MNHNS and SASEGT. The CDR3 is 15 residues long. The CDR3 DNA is TGTGCCAGCAGCTTGACAGGGGATAGCAATCAGCCCCAGCATTTT. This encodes CASSLTGDSNQPQHF.

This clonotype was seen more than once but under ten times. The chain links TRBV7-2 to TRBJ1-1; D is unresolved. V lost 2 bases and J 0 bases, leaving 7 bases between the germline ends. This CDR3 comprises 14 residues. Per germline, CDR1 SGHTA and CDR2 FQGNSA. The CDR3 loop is CASSLRFVNTEAFF. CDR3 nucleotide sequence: TGTGCCAGCAGCTTAAGATTTGTGAACACTGAAGCTTTCTTT.

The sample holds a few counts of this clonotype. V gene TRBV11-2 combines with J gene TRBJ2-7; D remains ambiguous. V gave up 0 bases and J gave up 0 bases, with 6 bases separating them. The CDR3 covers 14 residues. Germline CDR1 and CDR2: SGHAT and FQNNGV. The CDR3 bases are TGTGCCAGCAGCTTAGATGTAGCCTCCTACGAGCAGTACGTC. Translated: CASSLDVASYEQYV.

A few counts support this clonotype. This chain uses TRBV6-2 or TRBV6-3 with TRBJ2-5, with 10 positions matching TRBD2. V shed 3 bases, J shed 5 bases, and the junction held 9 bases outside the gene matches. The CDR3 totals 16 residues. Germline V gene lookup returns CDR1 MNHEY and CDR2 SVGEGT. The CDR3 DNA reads TGTGCCAGCAGTTATCGGCTAGCGGGGGTCGGGGAGACCCAGTACTTC. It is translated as CASSYRLAGVGETQYF.

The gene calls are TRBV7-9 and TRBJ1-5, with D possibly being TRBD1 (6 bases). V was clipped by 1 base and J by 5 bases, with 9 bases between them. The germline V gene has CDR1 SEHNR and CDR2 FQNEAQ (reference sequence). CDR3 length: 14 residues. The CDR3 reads CASSLDREDQPQHF. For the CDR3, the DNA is TGTGCCAGCAGCTTAGACAGGGAGGATCAGCCCCAGCATTTT.

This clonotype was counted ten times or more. CDR3 bases: TGTGCCAGCAGCTCCCGGGACAGGGTCTTTACCGGGGAGCTGTTTTTT. Residues: CASSSRDRVFTGELFF. The rearrangement uses TRBV7-6 and TRBJ2-2, with TRBD1 identical over 9 bases. This CDR3 region has 16 residues. V lost 4 bases and J lost 5; bases outside the gene matches: 8. The germline V gene has CDR1 SGHVS and CDR2 FNYEAQ. Complete variable domain (other parts from reference TRBV7-6 and TRBJ2-2): GAGVSQSPRYKVTKRGQDVALRCDPISGHVSLYWYRQALGQGPEFLTYFNYEAQQDKSGLPNDRFSAERPEGSISTLTIQRTEQRDSAMYRCASSSRDRVFTGELFFGEGSRLTVL.

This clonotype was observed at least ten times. CDR3 bases: TGTGCCAGCCAACCGGGGGGGCGTGATACGCAGTATTTT. This gives the protein CASQPGGRDTQYF. The rearrangement uses TRBV3-1 and TRBJ2-3; 8 bases fit TRBD2. The J segment lost 6 bases and the V segment lost 8 bases, leaving 7 bases of the junction unmatched. The CDR3 is 13 amino acids. From germline, CDR1 is LGHDT and CDR2 YNNKEL (reference sequence).

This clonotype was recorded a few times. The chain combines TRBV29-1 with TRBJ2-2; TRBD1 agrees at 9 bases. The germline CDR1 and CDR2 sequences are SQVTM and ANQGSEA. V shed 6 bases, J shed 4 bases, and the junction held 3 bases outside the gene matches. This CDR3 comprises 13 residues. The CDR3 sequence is CSVRQGGTGELFF. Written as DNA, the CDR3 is TGCAGCGTACGACAGGGGGGCACCGGGGAGCTGTTTTTT.

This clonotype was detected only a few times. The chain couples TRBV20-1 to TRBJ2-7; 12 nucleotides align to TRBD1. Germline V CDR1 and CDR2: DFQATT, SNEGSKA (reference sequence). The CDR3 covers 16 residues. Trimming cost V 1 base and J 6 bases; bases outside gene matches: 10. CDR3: CSARVPGQGAPGEQYF. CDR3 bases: TGCAGTGCTAGAGTACCGGGACAGGGGGCCCCTGGCGAGCAGTACTTC.

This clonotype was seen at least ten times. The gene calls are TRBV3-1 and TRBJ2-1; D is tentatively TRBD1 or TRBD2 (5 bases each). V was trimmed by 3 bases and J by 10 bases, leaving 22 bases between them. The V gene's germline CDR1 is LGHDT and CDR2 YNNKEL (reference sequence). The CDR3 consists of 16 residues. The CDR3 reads CASSQGEGSRREEQFF. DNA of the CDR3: TGTGCCAGCAGCCAGGGCGAGGGGTCACGGCGTGAGGAGCAGTTCTTC.

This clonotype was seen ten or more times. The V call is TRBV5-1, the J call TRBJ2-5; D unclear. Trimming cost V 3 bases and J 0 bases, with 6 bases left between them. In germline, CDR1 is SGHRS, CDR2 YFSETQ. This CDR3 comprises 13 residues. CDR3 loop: CASSSQYQETQYF. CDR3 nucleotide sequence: TGCGCCAGCAGCTCCCAGTACCAAGAGACCCAGTACTTC.